This TCR beta chain was observed in a study of blood T cell repertoires in COVID-19. The overall study: Italy, Spain and the United States were the sources of the convalescent and acute COVID-19 samples. T cells, B-cell-depleted T cells, or PBMCs provided the cDNA or gDNA that served as material.

This CDR3 contains 12 residues. V was clipped by 6 bases and J by 1 base, with 6 bases between them. Libraries were prepared by immunoSEQ multiplex PCR; TCRdb keeps only in-frame clonotypes and omits some of them. The data contain approximately 330,000 clones, nearly 90% of them singletons. The Seattle patients, enrolled during active infection, were followed longitudinally. Material: peripheral blood. The origin of this receptor is a woman in her thirties or forties with COVID-19, enrolled during active disease. The rearrangement links TRBV12-3 or TRBV12-4 to TRBJ1-1; D call uncertain. The CDR3 sequence is CASRIENTEAFF. CDR3 DNA sequence: TGTGCCAGCAGAATAGAGAACACTGAAGCTTTCTTT.